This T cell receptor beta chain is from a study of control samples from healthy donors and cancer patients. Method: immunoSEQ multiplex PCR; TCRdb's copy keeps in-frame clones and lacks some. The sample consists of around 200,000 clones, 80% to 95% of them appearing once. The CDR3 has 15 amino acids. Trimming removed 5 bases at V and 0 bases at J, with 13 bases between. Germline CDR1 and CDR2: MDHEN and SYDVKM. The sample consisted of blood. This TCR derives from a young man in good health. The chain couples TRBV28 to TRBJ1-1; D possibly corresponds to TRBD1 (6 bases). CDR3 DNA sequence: TGTGCCAGCAGTCTGGGGGGCGGGATGAACACTGAAGCTTTCTTT. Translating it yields CASSLGGGMNTEAFF. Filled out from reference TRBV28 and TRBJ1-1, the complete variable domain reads DVKVTQSSRYLVKRTGEKVFLECVQDMDHENMFWYRQDPGLGLRLIYFSYDVKMKEKGDIPEGYSVSREKKERFSLILESASTNQTSMYLCASSLGGGMNTEAFFGQGTRLTVV.